A single sample is the source of the 14 T cell receptor beta chains below, sequenced in a study of T cells after yellow fever vaccination. TCRdb redid the calling of the 5' RACE reads with MiXCR, one entry per CDR3 protein. The sample lists a few hundred thousand distinct CDR3 sequences, about 7.8% occurring once. This material consisted of PBMCs, taken 35 to 50 days after the first yellow fever vaccination. The receptors come from a man aged 18 to 30 who received the YFV17D yellow fever vaccine.

The chain's CDR3 is CASSSPTGGRGYTF. The CDR3 DNA follows: TGTGCCAGCAGCTCGCCGACAGGGGGGCGAGGCTACACCTTC. The gene calls are TRBV7-9 and TRBJ1-2, with TRBD1 matching 9 bases. Germline assignment: CDR1 SEHNR and CDR2 FQNEAQ (reference sequence). CDR3 size: 14 residues. The V and J ends lost 4 bases and 8 bases, in that order; junction bases with no gene match: 8.

The V call is TRBV5-6, the J call TRBJ2-5, with 8 bases matching TRBD2. Per the germline V gene, CDR1 is SGHDT and CDR2 is YYEEEE. V shed 2 bases and J 7 bases; nucleotides not matched to a gene: 13. This CDR3 has 16 residues. The CDR3 DNA reads as TGTGCCAGCAGCTTATACGGACTTGCGGGGGGCCGGACCCAGTACTTC. Its translation is CASSLYGLAGGRTQYF.

This clonotype was counted between two and nine times. V gene TRBV20-1 combines with J gene TRBJ2-5, with 7 nucleotides matching TRBD1. In germline, CDR1 is DFQATT, CDR2 SNEGSKA (reference sequence). CDR3 length equals 12 residues. After removal of 8 bases from V and 5 bases from J, the junction contained 8 bases not matched to a gene. The CDR3 reads CSRQGYGETQYF. The CDR3 DNA reads as TGCAGTCGACAGGGCTACGGCGAGACCCAGTACTTC.

The chain has TRBV10-3 and TRBJ1-2; D perhaps matches TRBD1 (6 bases). Looked up from germline, CDR1 is ENHRY and CDR2 is SYGVKD. The germline V and J ends were trimmed by 6 bases and 8 bases, with 16 bases remaining between them. The CDR3 has 13 residues. The DNA of the CDR3 is TGTGCCATCAGGGCGACAGGTGCGGACGGCTACACCTTC. This gives the protein CAIRATGADGYTF.

This clonotype was counted a few times. The J gene is TRBJ2-2, the V gene TRBV6-1, with 7 bases fitting TRBD1. The CDR3 is 13 amino acids. Losses at the gene ends were 4 bases for V and 7 bases for J; bases not matched to a gene: 3. Per the germline V gene, CDR1 is MNHNS and CDR2 is SASEGT. The CDR3 region has the DNA TGTGCCAGCAGTGTACAGGGGATCGGGGAGCTGTTTTTT. Its protein product is CASSVQGIGELFF.

In this sample, this clonotype turned up a few times. This sequence joins TRBV6-1 and TRBJ2-5; possibly TRBD1 for D (7 bases). V lost 5 bases to trimming and J lost 4 bases, with 14 bases between them. This CDR3 is 14 amino acids long. CDR1 is MNHNS and CDR2 is SASEGT in the germline V gene. DNA of the CDR3: TGTGCCAGCAGTCCTCGGGGGACAGCAGAGACCCAGTACTTC. Translation gives CASSPRGTAETQYF.

This clonotype has just a few counts. CDR3 amino acids: CATTSRSIGETQYF. The DNA of the CDR3 is TGTGCCACCACCTCCCGGTCAATAGGAGAGACCCAGTACTTC. The chain joins TRBV19 to TRBJ2-5; D unclear. This CDR3 has 14 amino acids. Germline assignment: CDR1 LNHDA and CDR2 SQIVND (reference sequence). V lost 10 bases and J 4 bases, leaving 19 bases between the germline ends.

This clonotype was counted only a few times. V and J are TRBV5-6 and TRBJ2-1, with D possibly being TRBD2 (6 bases). V lost 2 bases, J lost 15 bases, and 21 bases lay in between. The CDR3 is made up of 14 amino acids. Germline-derived CDR1 and CDR2 are SGHDT and YYEEEE. This chain's CDR3 is CASSFFSPGDTRFF. The CDR3 DNA follows: TGTGCCAGCAGCTTCTTCTCTCCGGGAGACACTCGGTTCTTC.

This clonotype was counted only a few times. The rearrangement joins TRBV5-1 to TRBJ2-1, with 7 bases lining up with TRBD2. This CDR3 contains 16 residues. Germline V CDR1 and CDR2: SGHRS, YFSETQ. The V and J ends lost 7 bases and 3 bases, in that order; junction bases with no gene match: 13. This CDR3 reads CASGVLGSGDYNEQFF. In DNA, the CDR3 is TGCGCCAGCGGCGTCCTGGGAAGCGGGGACTACAATGAGCAGTTCTTC.

The V gene is TRBV5-1, the J gene TRBJ2-5; D may be TRBD2 (6 bases). Trimming stripped 3 bases from V and 4 bases from J, with 19 bases between. Germline-derived CDR1 and CDR2 are SGHRS and YFSETQ. This CDR3 has 16 amino acids. The CDR3 DNA reads as TGCGCCAGCAGCTCGGGACCCGGGCTAGCGCGAGAGACCCAGTACTTC. It yields the protein CASSSGPGLARETQYF.

This chain links TRBV7-9 with TRBJ1-1, with a possible D match to TRBD1 (5 bases). V lost 4 bases to trimming and J lost 4 bases, with 13 bases between them. There are 14 residues in the CDR3. Germline V gives CDR1 SEHNR, CDR2 FQNEAQ (reference sequence). The CDR3 sequence: CASSSQTGGTEAFF. In nucleotides, the CDR3 is TGTGCCAGCAGCTCGCAAACAGGTGGCACTGAAGCTTTCTTT.

This CDR3 is CASSLTGVEYEQYV. The CDR3 DNA follows: TGCGCCAGCAGCCTTACAGGGGTCGAGTACGAGCAGTACGTC. The rearrangement uses TRBV5-1 and TRBJ2-7; TRBD1 matches at 7 bases. The CDR3 loop spans 14 amino acids. J was trimmed by 4 bases and V by 4 bases; bases with no gene match: 8. The germline V gene has CDR1 SGHRS and CDR2 YFSETQ.

V usage is TRBV10-3 and J usage is TRBJ2-4; no firm D call. The V end lost 0 bases, the J end lost 8 bases, and 8 bases lay between the germline ends. This CDR3 contains 13 residues. Per the germline V gene, CDR1 is ENHRY and CDR2 is SYGVKD. CDR3 in amino acids: CAISESSGYIQYF. The CDR3 DNA sequence: TGTGCCATCAGTGAGTCGTCAGGATACATTCAGTACTTC.

The CDR3 DNA reads as TGTGCCAGCAGACAAGCGGGGGCGCGCACCGGGGAGCTGTTTTTT. It translates to CASRQAGARTGELFF. V and J are TRBV7-9 and TRBJ2-2, with 8 bases matching TRBD2. There are 15 residues in the CDR3. Germline CDR1 SEHNR, CDR2 FQNEAQ (reference sequence). Losses at the gene ends were 6 bases for V and 4 bases for J; bases not matched to a gene: 7.